This TCR beta chain was sequenced for a study of metastatic and nonmetastatic thyroid tumors. Across the whole study: Repertoire data that came from the blood and tumor or nodule tissue of malignant and benign thyroid patients were compared.

TCRdb re-called the PCR reads through MiXCR. The repertoire holds 20,000 to 30,000 clones, with 13% as singletons. V was trimmed by 8 bases and J by 3 bases, leaving 8 bases between them. Germline values: CDR1 KGHSH, CDR2 LQKENI. The CDR3 spans 11 residues. By frequency in the sample, this clone is medium-sized. Treatment of any kind had been given to no patient before thyroid surgery. V gene TRBV18 combines with J gene TRBJ2-7; D not resolved. Sequencing input: blood. This clonotype was obtained from a female donor with papillary thyroid cancer or a benign thyroid nodule (not recorded which). Some clones in this sample may be carry-over from other donors' samples. This CDR3 is CASADDYEQYF. CDR3 sequence (DNA): TGTGCCAGCGCGGATGACTACGAGCAGTACTTC.